This T cell receptor (beta chain) was retrieved from a study of T-cell reconstitution after alpha-beta-depleted transplantation in children. Using unique molecular identifiers, the investigators prepared the TCRbeta library. TCRdb processed the PCR reads anew with MiXCR; each CDR3 protein has one entry. The repertoire holds over 550,000 distinct CDR3 sequences, about 10% seen once, with about 4% in the top ten. A few counts support this clonotype. Trimming cost V 8 bases and J 0 bases, with 11 bases left between them. The CDR3 runs to 14 residues. Germline-derived CDR1 and CDR2 are MRHNA and SNTAGT. The origin of this receptor is a human donor who donated a stem cell graft to a child with acute myeloid leukemia. This material consisted of PBMCs from the stem cell graft donor, taken from the stem cell graft. The rearrangement uses TRBV6-4 and TRBJ2-4; D uncertain. The CDR3 region has the DNA TGTGCCAGCGGCCGACTGAAAGCCAAAAACATTCAGTACTTC. This gives the protein CASGRLKAKNIQYF.